This T cell receptor (beta chain) was recovered during a study of technical replicates of blood from four donors. The protocol was immunoSEQ multiplex PCR, while the TCRdb copy is restricted to in-frame clones and leaves out a portion. In the table there are tens of thousands of clones, around 96% of which are singletons. The germline CDR1 and CDR2 sequences are LNHNV and YYDKDF (reference sequence). V was pared by 1 base and J by 2 bases, with 15 bases between. There are 16 residues in the CDR3. The source of this sequence is a human donor in good health. The chain has TRBV15 and TRBJ2-7; weak D call: TRBD1 (6 bases). The source material was T cells isolated from PBMCs. The CDR3: CATSRVSGTLTYEQYF. CDR3 nucleotides: TGTGCCACCAGCAGAGTATCGGGGACACTGACCTACGAGCAGTACTTC.